This T cell receptor beta chain was documented in a study of monozygotic twins with inflammatory bowel disease. Overall study findings and caveats: Among IBD patients, TCRbeta diversity (inverse Simpson) was lower than in healthy co-twins. Separate T cell subtypes could not be resolved from one another.

Concerning this clonotype itself: Antigen unknown.

TCRdb re-called the 5' RACE reads and shows each CDR3 protein once, DNA omitted. The sample table includes 200,000 to 250,000 distinct CDR3 sequences. The CDR3 runs 13 residues. Germline V lookup: CDR1 SSHAT, CDR2 FNYEAQ (reference sequence). The sequence was obtained from a human donor with ulcerative colitis or Crohn's disease, or a healthy co-twin of an affected twin (not recorded which). The chain uses TRBV7-7 and TRBJ1-1. The sample comprised blood. The CDR3 is CASSFSADTEAFF.